This TCR beta chain was sequenced for a study of technical replicates of blood from a few donors. Assay used: immunoSEQ multiplex PCR; TCRdb lists only in-frame clones, some missing. The repertoire consists of over 55,000 clones, with just under 95% occurring once and the leading ten covering 3%. The clonotype comes from a human donor in good health. Some clones in this sample may be carry-over from other donors' samples. Material: PBMCs.

CDR3 in DNA: TGTGCCAGCAGCCCGCGGGACGCCGCCTACGAGCAGTACTTC. Amino acids: CASSPRDAAYEQYF. This sequence joins TRBV7-9 and TRBJ2-7, with a tentative D call TRBD2 (6 bases). From germline, CDR1 is SEHNR and CDR2 FQNEAQ (reference sequence). This CDR3 region has 14 residues. V lost 5 bases to trimming and J lost 2 bases, with 13 bases between them.